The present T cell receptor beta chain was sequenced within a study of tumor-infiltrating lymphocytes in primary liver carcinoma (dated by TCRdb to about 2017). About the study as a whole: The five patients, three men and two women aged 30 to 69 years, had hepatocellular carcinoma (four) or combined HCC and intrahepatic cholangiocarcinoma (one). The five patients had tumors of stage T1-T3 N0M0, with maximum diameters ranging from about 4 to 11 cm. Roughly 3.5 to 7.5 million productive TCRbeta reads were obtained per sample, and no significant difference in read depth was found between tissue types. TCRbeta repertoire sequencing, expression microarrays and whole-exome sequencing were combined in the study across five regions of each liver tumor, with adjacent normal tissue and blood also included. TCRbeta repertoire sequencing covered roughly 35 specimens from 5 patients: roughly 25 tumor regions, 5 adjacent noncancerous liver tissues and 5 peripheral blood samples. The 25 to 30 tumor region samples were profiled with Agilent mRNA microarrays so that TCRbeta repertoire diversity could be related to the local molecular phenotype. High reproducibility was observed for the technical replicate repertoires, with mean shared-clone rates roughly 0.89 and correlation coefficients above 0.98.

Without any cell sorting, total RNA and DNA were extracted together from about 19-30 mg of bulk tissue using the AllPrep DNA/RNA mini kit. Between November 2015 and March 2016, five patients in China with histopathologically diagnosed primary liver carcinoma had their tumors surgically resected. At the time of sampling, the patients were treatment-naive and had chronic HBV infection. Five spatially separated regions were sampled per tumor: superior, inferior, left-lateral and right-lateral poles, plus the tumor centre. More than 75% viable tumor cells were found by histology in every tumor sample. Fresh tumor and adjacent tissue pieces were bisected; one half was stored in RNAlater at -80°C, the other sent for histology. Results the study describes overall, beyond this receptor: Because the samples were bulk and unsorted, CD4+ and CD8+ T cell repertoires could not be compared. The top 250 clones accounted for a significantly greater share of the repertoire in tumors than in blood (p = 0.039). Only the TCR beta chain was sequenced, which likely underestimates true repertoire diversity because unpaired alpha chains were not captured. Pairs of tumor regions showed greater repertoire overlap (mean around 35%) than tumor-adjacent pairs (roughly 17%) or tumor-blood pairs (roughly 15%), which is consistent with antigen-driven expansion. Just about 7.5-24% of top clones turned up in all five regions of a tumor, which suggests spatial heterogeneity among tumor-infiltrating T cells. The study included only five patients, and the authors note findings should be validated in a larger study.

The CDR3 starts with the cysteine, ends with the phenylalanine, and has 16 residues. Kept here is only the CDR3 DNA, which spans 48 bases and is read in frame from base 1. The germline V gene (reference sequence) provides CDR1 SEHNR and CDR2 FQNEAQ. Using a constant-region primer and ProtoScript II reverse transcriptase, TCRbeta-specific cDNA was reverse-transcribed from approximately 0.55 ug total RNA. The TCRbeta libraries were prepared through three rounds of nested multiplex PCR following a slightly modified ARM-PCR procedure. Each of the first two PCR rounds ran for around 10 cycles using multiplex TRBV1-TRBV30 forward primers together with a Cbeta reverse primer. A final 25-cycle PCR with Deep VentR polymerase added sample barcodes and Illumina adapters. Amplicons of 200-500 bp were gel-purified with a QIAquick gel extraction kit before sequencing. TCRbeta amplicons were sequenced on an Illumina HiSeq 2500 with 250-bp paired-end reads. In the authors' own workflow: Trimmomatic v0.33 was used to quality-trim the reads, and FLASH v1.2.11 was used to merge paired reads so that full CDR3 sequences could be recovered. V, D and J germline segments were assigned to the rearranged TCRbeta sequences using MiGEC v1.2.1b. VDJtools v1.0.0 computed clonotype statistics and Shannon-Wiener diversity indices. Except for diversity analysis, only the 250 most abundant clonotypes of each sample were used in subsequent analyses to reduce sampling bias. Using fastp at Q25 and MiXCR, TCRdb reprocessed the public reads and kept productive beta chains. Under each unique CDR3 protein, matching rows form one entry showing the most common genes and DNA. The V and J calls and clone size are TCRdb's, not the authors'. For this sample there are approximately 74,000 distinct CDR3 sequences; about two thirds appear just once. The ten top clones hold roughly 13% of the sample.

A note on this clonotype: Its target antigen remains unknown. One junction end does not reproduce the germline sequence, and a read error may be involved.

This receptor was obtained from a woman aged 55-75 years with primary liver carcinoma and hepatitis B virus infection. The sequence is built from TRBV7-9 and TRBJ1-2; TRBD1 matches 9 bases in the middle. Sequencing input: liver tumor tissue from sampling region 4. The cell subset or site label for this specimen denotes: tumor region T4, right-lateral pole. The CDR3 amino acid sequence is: CVSSLAPWTGDYGYTF. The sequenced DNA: TGTGTCAGCAGCTTAGCGCCTTGGACAGGGGATTATGGCTACACCTTC.